These T cell receptor beta chains were read from a single sample in a study of T cells in tumors after PD-1 blockade. Produced via immunoSEQ multiplex PCR; TCRdb's table is partial and in-frame only. Of tens of thousands of clones in the sample, nearly 80% are singletons; the top ten hold about a sixth. The material was PBMCs, obtained before anti-PD-1 treatment. The source of these receptors is a human donor with basal cell carcinoma. CDR3s include the opening cysteine and the closing phenylalanine or tryptophan. Fields, in order: clone size, D gene, V gene, J gene, CDR3 DNA, CDR3 protein. A D gene is named only where the DNA matches it firmly. Clone size appears in some rows only: once, few, many, or a class for an expanded clone.

>-|-|TRBV6-1|TRBJ1-4
TGTGCCAGCAGTGAAGTGCGGGCAACTAATGAAAAACTGTTTTTT
CASSEVRATNEKLFF
>-|-|TRBV29-1|TRBJ2-1
TGCAGCGTCCGGGACTCGGGGGTTTTCAATGAGCAGTTCTTC
CSVRDSGVFNEQFF
>-|-|TRBV28|TRBJ1-3
TGTGCCAGCAGCCCAAGGGGATCTGGAAACACCATATATTTT
CASSPRGSGNTIYF
>-|-|TRBV28|TRBJ2-3
TGTGCCAGCAGACTACAGGGATGGAGCACAGATACGCAGTATTTT
CASRLQGWSTDTQYF
>medium-sized|-|TRBV6-6|TRBJ2-2
TGTGCCAGCAGTCCCGGGACGACAAACACCGGGGAGCTGTTTTTT
CASSPGTTNTGELFF
>-|TRBD1|TRBV5-1|TRBJ2-1
TGCGCCAGCAGCTTGGCGGCAGGGGGCTTGGCTTCCTACAATGAGCAGTTCTTC
CASSLAAGGLASYNEQFF
>-|TRBD1|TRBV24-1|TRBJ2-1
TGTGCCACCAGTGACTCCTTGGACAGGAACAATGAGCAGTTCTTC
CATSDSLDRNNEQFF
>once|-|TRBV7-2|TRBJ1-2
TGTGCCAGCAGCTTAGTAATGTGGGGAAAAGCTAACTATGGCTACACCTTC
CASSLVMWGKANYGYTF
>many|-|TRBV19|TRBJ2-2
TGTGCCAGTATAGGTACGAGAGCGAACACCGGGGAGCTGTTTTTT
CASIGTRANTGELFF
>-|TRBD1|TRBV12-5|TRBJ1-1
TGTGCTAGTGGTTTTAACAGGGGCTTTGTGGTCGAAGCTTTCTTT
CASGFNRGFVVEAFF
>-|-|TRBV12-3/TRBV12-4|TRBJ2-3
TGTGCCAGCAGTTCAAGGGAAAATACGCAGTATTTT
CASSSRENTQYF
>-|-|TRBV3-1/TRBV3-2|TRBJ2-2
TGTGCCAGCAGCCAAGGGGGGGCAGGGGTCACCGGGGAGCTGTTTTTT
CASSQGGAGVTGELFF
>once|-|TRBV27|TRBJ2-2
TGTGCCAGCAGTAGACTAGTGAGCACCGGGGAGCTGTTTTTT
CASSRLVSTGELFF
>few|-|TRBV5-1|TRBJ1-6
TGCGCCAGCAGCCCAGGACAATCGGCCCCTTCACCCCTCCACTTT
CASSPGQSAPSPLHF
>-|-|TRBV18|TRBJ1-2
TGTGCCAGCTCACCGACAGGCCAAGGTTCTAACTATGGCTACACCTTC
CASSPTGQGSNYGYTF
>few|-|TRBV19|TRBJ1-1
TGTGCCAGTACGTCGATCTTTTTCATGAACACTGAAGCTTTCTTT
CASTSIFFMNTEAFF
>once|TRBD2|TRBV7-3|TRBJ2-1
TGTGCCAGCAGCTTAACGACGACTAGCGGGAGGGCTGAGCAGTTCTTC
CASSLTTTSGRAEQFF
>-|TRBD1|TRBV15|TRBJ2-7
TGTGCCACCAGCAGAGACACCGACAGGGCCTACGAGCAGTACTTC
CATSRDTDRAYEQYF
>-|TRBD2|TRBV4-1|TRBJ2-1
TGCGCCAGCAGCCAAGATCGGTTGAGAGCGGGAGTTATCAATGAGCAGTTCTTC
CASSQDRLRAGVINEQFF
>-|-|TRBV5-1|TRBJ1-4
TGCGCCAGCAGCTTTGAGCCCGGTCTACTTTTTGCAACTAATGAAAAACTGTTTTTT
CASSFEPGLLFATNEKLFF
>-|-|TRBV5-1|TRBJ1-6
TGCGCCAGCAGCTTGGCTATGGGACGTTACTCACCCCTCCACTTT
CASSLAMGRYSPLHF
>-|TRBD1|TRBV2|TRBJ1-4
TGTGCCAGCAGAGATACAGGGGGCGCTGGGGAAAAACTGTTTTTT
CASRDTGGAGEKLFF
>-|-|TRBV5-1|TRBJ1-1
TGCGCCAGCCAAACGCGGGAGGGGGGCCCTGAAGCTTTCTTT
CASQTREGGPEAFF
>few|-|TRBV3-1/TRBV3-2|TRBJ2-1
TGTGCCAGCAGCCAAGCCCCTTGGATTCCATACAATGAGCAGTTCTTC
CASSQAPWIPYNEQFF
>once|-|TRBV2|TRBJ2-4
TGTGCCAGCAGTCCAGGGTTAGCCAAAAACATTCAGTACTTC
CASSPGLAKNIQYF
>-|-|TRBV28|TRBJ2-3
TGTGCCAGTACACCAGGGTGGTGGTCAGATACGCAGTATTTT
CASTPGWWSDTQYF
>once|-|TRBV5-6|TRBJ1-3
TGTGCCAGCAGCCCCCGGACAGACTACTCTGGAAACACCATATATTTT
CASSPRTDYSGNTIYF
>-|TRBD1|TRBV5-1|TRBJ1-2
TGCGCCAGCAGCTTGGAGACAGGGTCTTTCTATGGCTACACCTTC
CASSLETGSFYGYTF
>-|TRBD1|TRBV18|TRBJ2-2
TGTGCCAGCTCACAACCGGGACAGGGGAACACCGGGGAGCTGTTTTTT
CASSQPGQGNTGELFF
>few|-|TRBV3-1/TRBV3-2|TRBJ1-5
TGTGCCAGCAGCCAAGACCTTAGCAATCAGCCCCAGCATTTT
CASSQDLSNQPQHF
>-|-|TRBV5-4|TRBJ2-7
TGTGCCAGCAGCTTGGCCAGCTCCTACGAGCAGTACTTC
CASSLASSYEQYF
>-|-|TRBV5-4|TRBJ2-3
TGTGCCAGCAGCTTGGAGTGGGGTAGCGGCACAGATACGCAGTATTTT
CASSLEWGSGTDTQYF
>-|TRBD1|TRBV6-6|TRBJ1-2
TGTGCCAGCAGTCAGGAACCACAGGGGGATCTGACCTATGGCTACACCTTC
CASSQEPQGDLTYGYTF
>-|TRBD1|TRBV3-1/TRBV3-2|TRBJ1-6
TGTGCCAGCAGCCATTTGGGACTAAGACAGGGGCGATACTCACCCCTCCACTTT
CASSHLGLRQGRYSPLHF
>-|-|TRBV3-1/TRBV3-2|TRBJ1-2
TGTGCCAGCAGCCAACTGGATTACTATGGCTACACCTTC
CASSQLDYYGYTF
>once|-|TRBV30|TRBJ1-6
TGTGCCTGGAGTACGACGGTCACACCCCTCCACTTT
CAWSTTVTPLHF
>-|TRBD2|TRBV7-9|TRBJ2-1
TGTGCCAGCCGCGGGGGGGCTAGCGGGGATCGACGGCGACCCTACAATGAGCAGTTCTTC
CASRGGASGDRRRPYNEQFF
>few|-|TRBV10-3|TRBJ2-2
TGTGCCATCAAGAGGGCCCAGGACACCGGGGAGCTGTTTTTT
CAIKRAQDTGELFF
>-|-|TRBV6-5|TRBJ2-3
TGTGCCAGCAGTTATAGAGATACGCAGTATTTT
CASSYRDTQYF
>-|-|TRBV5-1|TRBJ2-7
TGCGCCAGCAGCTTGGAGAGGACTGCGCTTTCCTACGAGCAGTACTTC
CASSLERTALSYEQYF
>-|-|TRBV3-1/TRBV3-2|TRBJ1-1
TGTGCCAGCAGCCAAGATCTCCTAGGGGGGAACACTGAAGCTTTCTTT
CASSQDLLGGNTEAFF
>-|TRBD1|TRBV6-6|TRBJ1-1
TGTGCCAGCAGTACAGGACAGGCGAAGAACACTGAAGCTTTCTTT
CASSTGQAKNTEAFF
>-|-|TRBV30|TRBJ1-1
TGTGCCTGGAGTGTGCGCAGGGACACTGAAGCTTTCTTT
CAWSVRRDTEAFF
>-|TRBD2|TRBV28|TRBJ2-7
TGTGCCAGCAGTTTGGTCCAGCGGGAGAGGAGCGAGCAGTACTTC
CASSLVQRERSEQYF
>-|TRBD2|TRBV7-9|TRBJ2-3
TGTGCCAGCAGCCTCCGGGGGGCAGATACGCAGTATTTT
CASSLRGADTQYF
>-|-|TRBV2|TRBJ2-6
TGTGCCAGCAGTCCAGGGATCTCTGGGGCCAACGTCCTGACTTTC
CASSPGISGANVLTF
>-|-|TRBV7-2|TRBJ1-2
TGTGCCAGCAGCTTAGGAATTGGCTATGGCTACACCTTC
CASSLGIGYGYTF
>-|-|TRBV19|TRBJ1-2
TGTGCCTGTCCTTTCTGGTGCCCACAGGGATGCGACTATGGCTACACCTTC
CACPFWCPQGCDYGYTF
>-|-|TRBV7-9|TRBJ1-2
TGTGCCAGCAGCTTGTTTGGTACAGATACCACCCGTCCTTATGGCTACACCTTC
CASSLFGTDTTRPYGYTF
>-|-|TRBV7-2|TRBJ2-1
TGTGCCAGCAGCTTACTAGTCTCGACTATGGCTCGCAATGAGCAGTTCTTC
CASSLLVSTMARNEQFF
>once|TRBD2|TRBV24-1|TRBJ2-7
TGTGCCACCGGAGCTTCGCGGGAGGTCTACGAGCAGTACTTC
CATGASREVYEQYF
>-|TRBD1|TRBV6-6|TRBJ1-5
TGTGCCAGCAGGCGACAGGGGGCGAGTGGTGTGGGCAATCAGCCCCAGCATTTT
CASRRQGASGVGNQPQHF
>-|TRBD2|TRBV5-6|TRBJ2-5
TGTGCCAGCAGCTTGAACAGGCGGGAGAGAGGGGTTTGCGAGACCCAGTACTTC
CASSLNRRERGVCETQYF